This T cell receptor (beta chain) is drawn from a study of regulatory T cells in long-lasting Graves disease (TCRdb year 2021). Regarding the study in general: Patients with newly diagnosed Graves' disease had been on antithyroid drugs for under 3 months. Persistent Graves' disease patients were compared with newly diagnosed Graves' disease patients by peripheral blood TCR sequencing and RNA sequencing. The study took place in China and was registered as a clinical trial. A total of about 33 samples were covered by TCR sequencing, comprising about 13 persistent and approximately 20 newly diagnosed Graves' disease patients. What the research found in general, with its limitations: The authors acknowledged the small sample size as a limitation that may reduce accuracy. Sequencing and analysis were limited to the TCR beta chain. Lower TCR Shannon entropy and fewer highly expanded clones were observed in persistent Graves' disease patients than in newly diagnosed patients, which suggested clonal expansion. Persistent disease showed preferential use of TRBV28, TRBJ1-2 and TRBJ2-5, whereas newly diagnosed disease favored TRBV20-1 and TRBJ2-1. The study examined only peripheral blood because the primary lesion, thyroid tissue, could not be accessed. A larger number of public clonotypes was shared among persistent patients (approximately 2,600) than among newly diagnosed patients (around 970).

The CDR3 runs 12 residues from the cysteine to the phenylalanine. Only the CDR3 DNA stays, 36 bases, in frame from base 1. The germline V gene supplies CDR1 SQVTM and CDR2 ANQGSEA. A distance of 17 bases separates the germline ends of V and J, which lose 6 bases and 8 bases respectively. This clonotype has just a few counts. Its antigen target is currently unknown. No per-base quality is available; no much larger clone lies one base away. The protocol used for the library was multiplex PCR. The sequencing machine was an Illumina HiSeq 4000. CDR3 regions were amplified by Arm-PCR with iRepertoire HTBI primers to construct TCR beta libraries. Before sequencing, the PCR products went through gel purification. The original pipeline was this. Gene usage analysis of CDR3 amino acid clonotypes relied on the roughly 67 TRBV and about 15 TRBJ segments identified across samples. COPE and FqMerger were used to merge the filtered high-quality paired reads into contigs. BLAST was used to align contigs to IMGT TRBV, TRBD and TRBJ reference genes, and CDR3 was defined according to IMGT. Any clonotype with a frequency above 0.1% was counted as a highly expanded clone. Repertoire diversity was measured by Shannon entropy, and V-J evenness by the Gini coefficient. Clonotypes shared by more than one individual were considered public. The public reads were reprocessed in TCRdb via fastp at Q25 and MiXCR, keeping in-frame beta chains. Identical CDR3 proteins give one entry, which carries the most common genes and DNA. TCRdb, not the authors, supplied the V and J calls. Present in this sample are roughly 500,000 distinct CDR3 sequences, about 13% of which were seen just once. The biggest ten clones account for 10% of the sample.

The intended sense of this specimen's time point label: newly diagnosed GD, antithyroid drugs for less than 3 months. RNA was extracted from PBMCs in TRIzol for both TCR sequencing and RNA sequencing. The diagnosis of Graves' disease was made according to American Thyroid Association guidelines. Patients were recruited from an endocrinology department in Xi'an, China. Each patient gave 7 to 9.5 milliliters of peripheral blood, collected in an EDTA anticoagulant tube. Ficoll Paque Plus density gradient separation was used to isolate PBMCs, and no further T cell sorting was performed. An Agilent 2100 Bioanalyzer and agarose gel were used to assess RNA quality, and a NanoDrop 2000 was used to measure RNA concentration. The data also belong to a second study, concerning T cells in Graves' hyperthyroidism and ophthalmopathy. The second investigation adds: A patient counted as having stable Graves' hyperthyroidism if no progression to ophthalmopathy occurred over 18 months of follow-up. Hyperthyroidism patients were newly diagnosed, with disease duration under 2 months, and aged 18 to 65 years. Exclusion was applied to patients with uncontrolled infections, other autoimmune diseases, pregnancy or lactation. Diagnoses were established on the basis of clinical symptoms, serum thyroxine and TRAb, thyroid ultrasound, and orbital computed tomography. The first round of RT-PCR for the TCR CDR3 was performed with the HTBI primer set and the Qiagen OneStep RT-PCR kit. Most expanded thyroid clonotypes (frequency above 0.001) were also detected in blood, suggesting blood repertoires may reflect thyroid immune responses. Ophthalmopathy was separated from stable hyperthyroidism by a 13 V-J signature model, with approximately 89% sensitivity and about 81% specificity obtained in cross-validation and 80%/75% obtained in testing. In validation, the model predicted progression to ophthalmopathy a median of around 6.5 months before onset, with about 70% sensitivity and about 72% specificity. A discovery cohort of about a hundred patients, roughly 43 with Graves' ophthalmopathy and about 58 with stable Graves' hyperthyroidism, was used to find distinguishing TCR V-J signatures. Prospective prediction of ophthalmopathy was tested in an independent validation cohort consisting of 18 hyperthyroidism patients and 17 patients who later progressed to ophthalmopathy. For training and testing, the 100 or so patients in the discovery cohort were randomly divided in a 7:3 ratio. The study also compared thyroid tissue and blood T-cell repertoires from more than 5 Graves' hyperthyroidism patients. Following sampling, methimazole starting at 30 mg daily was given to hyperthyroidism patients, and high-dose intravenous methylprednisolone was given to ophthalmopathy patients. Libraries were constructed in a second round of multiplex PCR, after which size selection and purification were performed. Sequencing of the libraries was done on an Illumina HiSeq2000 using paired-end 100 bp reads. SOAPnuke was used to process the raw data, removing reads that contained adapters or uncalled bases, had a mean Phred below 15, or lacked an exact match to the constant primer or identifier. High-quality paired reads were merged using COPE v1.2.5, and each unique nucleotide sequence was defined as a clonotype. MiTCR v1.1 was used to align the clonotypes against IMGT TRBV, TRBD and TRBJ reference segments. Analysis was restricted to V-J combinations with a frequency above 0.0001, which covered 98% to 99.2% of repertoires. The TCS score was defined as F50 (clonal expansion) divided by E x V (chaos), with BLOSUM62-based TCRdist calculated between CDR3 peptides within each V-J. Welch's t-statistics and random forest reduced fewer than 550 V-J features to 10 to 15, which were used in a naive Bayes classifier (R e1071). No statistical method was used to set the sample size in advance, and investigators knew the group allocation. TCR Vbeta CDR3 sequencing of 120 to 150 peripheral blood samples (roughly 43 ophthalmopathy, under 80 hyperthyroidism and roughly 17 progressor patients) is reported in the paper.

The V gene is TRBV29-1 and the J gene is TRBJ2-7, with TRBD2 tentatively as D gene (5 bases match). The sequenced sample was peripheral blood mononuclear cells (PBMCs), obtained at new diagnosis, from a patient treated with antithyroid drugs. The receptor was isolated from a man younger than 45 with Graves disease. Donor details come from another sample of the same person, matched by shared clones. The CDR3 in this case is CSVWGDGVQQYF. The DNA sequence is given as TGCAGCGTCTGGGGAGATGGGGTTCAGCAGTACTTC.